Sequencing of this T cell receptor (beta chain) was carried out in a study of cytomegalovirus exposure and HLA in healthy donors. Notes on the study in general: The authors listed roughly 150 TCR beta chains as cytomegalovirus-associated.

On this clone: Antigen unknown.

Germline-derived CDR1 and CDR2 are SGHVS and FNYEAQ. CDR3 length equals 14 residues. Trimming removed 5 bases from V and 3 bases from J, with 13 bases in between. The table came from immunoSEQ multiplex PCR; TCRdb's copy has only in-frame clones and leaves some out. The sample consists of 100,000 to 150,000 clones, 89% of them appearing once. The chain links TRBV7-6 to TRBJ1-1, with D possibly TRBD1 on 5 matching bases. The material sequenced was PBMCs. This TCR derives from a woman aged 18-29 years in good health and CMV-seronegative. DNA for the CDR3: TGTGCCAGCAGCCCAATGGGAGGGGACACTGAAGCTTTCTTT. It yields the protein CASSPMGGDTEAFF.